These 16 T cell receptor beta chains originate from one sample sequenced in a study of cytomegalovirus exposure and HLA in healthy donors. PCR involved 60 Vbeta and 13 Jbeta primers. The assay was immunoSEQ multiplex PCR, and TCRdb's table has in-frame clones only and misses some. There are approximately 170,000 clones in the sample; 80% to 90% occur only once, and about 2.4% lies in the top ten. Sequenced material: PBMCs. The receptor set was obtained from a male donor in good health and CMV-seronegative.

The chain joins TRBV28 to TRBJ1-1; D may be TRBD1 (6 bases). The CDR3 has 15 residues. Trimming stripped 1 base from V and 5 bases from J, with 14 bases between. Germline V gives CDR1 MDHEN, CDR2 SYDVKM. CDR3 bases: TGTGCCAGCAGTTTATTTTGGGGGCGTCGGACTGAAGCTTTCTTT. Its protein product is CASSLFWGRRTEAFF.

The gene calls are TRBV9 and TRBJ2-1, with unresolved D. Germline CDR1 SGDLS, CDR2 YYNGEE. The CDR3 runs 15 residues. Trimming pared 0 bases from V and 5 bases from J, leaving 12 bases between. CDR3 in amino acids: CASSVAWPINNEQFF. CDR3 DNA sequence: TGTGCCAGCAGCGTAGCGTGGCCCATTAACAATGAGCAGTTCTTC.

This clone was detected only once. This sequence joins TRBV4-3 and TRBJ2-7; 8 bases fit TRBD1. This CDR3 is 16 amino acids long. In germline, CDR1 is LGHNA, CDR2 YSLEER. V gave up 1 base and J gave up 1 base; unmatched junction bases: 6. CDR3 nucleotides: TGCGCCAGCAGCCAAGGGACAGGGACTCCTTCCTACGAGCAGTACTTC. This encodes CASSQGTGTPSYEQYF.

This chain uses TRBV28 with TRBJ1-4; TRBD1 might be the D (5 bases). The germline gives CDR1 MDHEN, CDR2 SYDVKM. V dropped 5 bases and J dropped 4 bases, with 11 bases sitting between them. The CDR3 consists of 14 residues. This CDR3 is CASSRTRVNEKLFF. The CDR3 nucleotides are TGTGCCAGCAGTCGGACAAGGGTTAATGAAAAACTGTTTTTT.

The chain links TRBV7-8 to TRBJ2-5; 9 positions match TRBD2. The CDR3 is 15 residues long. Germline V gene lookup returns CDR1 SGHVS and CDR2 FQNEAQ. V dropped 2 bases and J dropped 4; count of bases not matched to a gene: 5. The CDR3 sequence: CASSLLAGEAETQYF. CDR3 coding DNA: TGTGCCAGCAGCTTATTAGCGGGAGAGGCAGAGACCCAGTACTTC.

The chain combines TRBV6-5 with TRBJ2-7; D is possibly TRBD1 (6 bases). Trimming pared 6 bases from V and 6 bases from J, leaving 15 bases between. Germline V CDR1 and CDR2: MNHEY, SVGAGI. This CDR3 comprises 13 residues. DNA for the CDR3: TGTGCCAGCAGCCACCCCAGGGGTGGCGAGCAGTACTTC. Protein product: CASSHPRGGEQYF.

The chain uses TRBV6-1 and TRBJ2-1, with D possibly being TRBD2 (5 bases). The germline V gene has CDR1 MNHNS and CDR2 SASEGT. The CDR3 is 13 residues long. The ends were cut back, 3 bases at V and 10 bases at J, with 13 bases in the middle. CDR3: CASSDGLAREQFF. The CDR3 coding sequence is TGTGCCAGCAGTGATGGGCTAGCCCGCGAGCAGTTCTTC.

The CDR3 coding sequence is TGTGCCAGCAGCACCAGGGGGCGGGATGCCTACGAGCAGTACTTC. It yields the protein CASSTRGRDAYEQYF. This chain links TRBV28 with TRBJ2-7; 8 nucleotides agree with TRBD1. The J segment lost 2 bases and the V segment lost 6 bases, leaving 9 bases of the junction unmatched. This CDR3 spans 15 amino acids. Per germline, CDR1 MDHEN and CDR2 SYDVKM.

This clone was picked up one time. The chain links TRBV6-5 to TRBJ1-1; D remains ambiguous. The V gene lost 5 bases and the J gene lost 1 base, with 8 bases spanning the gap. The CDR3 consists of 13 residues. Germline CDR1 MNHEY, CDR2 SVGAGI. The CDR3 DNA follows: TGTGCCAGCAGTAGACAAGAGAACACTGAAGCTTTCTTT. It yields the protein CASSRQENTEAFF.

J is TRBJ2-7 and V is TRBV5-4, with a tentative D call TRBD2 (5 bases). Trimming cost V 2 bases and J 6 bases, with 12 bases left between them. The CDR3 is 13 amino acids. From germline, CDR1 is SGHNT and CDR2 YYREEE (reference sequence). CDR3 protein: CASSLQRSREQYF. DNA for the CDR3: TGTGCCAGCAGCTTACAGCGGTCTCGCGAGCAGTACTTC.

This chain connects TRBV6-6 to TRBJ1-4; D may be TRBD1 (5 bases). Germline V lookup: CDR1 MNHNY, CDR2 SVGAGI (reference sequence). The CDR3 runs 15 residues. Trimming stripped 5 bases from V and 8 bases from J, with 18 bases between. The CDR3 loop reads CASSDLGGAGEKLFF. The CDR3 DNA sequence: TGTGCCAGCAGTGACCTAGGAGGGGCAGGGGAAAAACTGTTTTTT.

The chain uses TRBV30 and TRBJ1-6; TRBD1 matches 7 bases. The germline CDR1 and CDR2 sequences are GTSNPN and SVGIG (reference sequence). With 3 bases clipped from V and 4 bases from J, the junction kept 6 bases outside the gene matches. The CDR3 spans 15 residues. The CDR3 nucleotides read TGTGCCTGGAGCCGAGGGACAGAGTATAATTCACCCCTCCACTTT. Amino acid sequence: CAWSRGTEYNSPLHF.

V usage is TRBV19 and J usage is TRBJ1-2, with 8 bases fitting TRBD1. This CDR3 is built from 14 residues. The V gene's germline CDR1 is LNHDA and CDR2 SQIVND (reference sequence). V trimming: 5 bases; J trimming: 2 bases; junction bases outside the gene matches: 4. Written as DNA, the CDR3 is TGTGCCAGTAGTTTCAGGGGGCTGAACTATGGCTACACCTTC. Encoded protein: CASSFRGLNYGYTF.

The genes are TRBV19 and TRBJ1-2; 7 bases map to TRBD1. Per germline, CDR1 LNHDA and CDR2 SQIVND (reference sequence). CDR3 length: 13 residues. Trimming cost V 9 bases and J 5 bases; bases outside gene matches: 9. The chain's CDR3 is CASELAGGYGYTF. CDR3 coding DNA: TGTGCCAGCGAGTTGGCAGGGGGATATGGCTACACCTTC.

The CDR3 coding sequence is TGTGCCAGCAGTAGCCAGCGGGGTTCTTACGAGCAGTACTTC. Protein: CASSSQRGSYEQYF. The rearrangement joins TRBV6-5 to TRBJ2-7; 7 bases agree with TRBD2. Trimming cost V 5 bases and J 4 bases; bases outside gene matches: 8. The length of the CDR3 is 14 residues. Looked up from germline, CDR1 is MNHEY and CDR2 is SVGAGI.

The chain carries TRBV25-1 and TRBJ1-2; no firm D call. Germline V CDR1 and CDR2: MGHDK, SYGVNS. Between the trimmed V and J ends, which lost 2 bases and 4 bases, there was a span of 17 bases. This CDR3 spans 16 amino acids. CDR3 protein: CASSELEARGGYGYTF. The DNA of the CDR3 is TGTGCCAGCAGTGAACTCGAGGCACGGGGAGGCTATGGCTACACCTTC.